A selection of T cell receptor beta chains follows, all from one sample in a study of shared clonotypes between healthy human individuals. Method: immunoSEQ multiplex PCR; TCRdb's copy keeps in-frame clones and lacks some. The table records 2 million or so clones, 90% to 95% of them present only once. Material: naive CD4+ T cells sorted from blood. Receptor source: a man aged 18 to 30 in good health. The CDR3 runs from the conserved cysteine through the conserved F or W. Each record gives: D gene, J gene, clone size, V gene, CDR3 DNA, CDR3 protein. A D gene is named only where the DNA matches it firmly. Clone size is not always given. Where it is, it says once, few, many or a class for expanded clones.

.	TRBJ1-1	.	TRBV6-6	TGTGCCAGCACAATCCTCGACAGCACTGAAGCTTTCTTT	CASTILDSTEAFF
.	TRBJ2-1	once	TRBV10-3	TGTGCCATCAGCGTTACACGCAATGAGCAGTTCTTC	CAISVTRNEQFF
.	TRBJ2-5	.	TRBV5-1	TGCGCCAGCAGCGTACAGGGTTCGGAGACCCAGTACTTC	CASSVQGSETQYF
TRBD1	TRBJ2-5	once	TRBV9	TGTGCCAGCAGCGTAGAGGGGGCGGTTCAAGAGACCCAGTACTTC	CASSVEGAVQETQYF
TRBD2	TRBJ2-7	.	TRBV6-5	TGTGCCAGCAGCGCCACTAGCGGCTACGAGCAGTACTTC	CASSATSGYEQYF
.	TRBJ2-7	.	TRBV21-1	TGTGCCAGCAGCAAATTAAAGGGAAAGCGTTGCTACGAGCAGTACTTC	CASSKLKGKRCYEQYF
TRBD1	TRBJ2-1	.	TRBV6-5	TGTGCCAGCAGGAGTCAGGGGGCGAGGGAGCAGTTCTTC	CASRSQGAREQFF
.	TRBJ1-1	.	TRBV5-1	TGCGCCAGCAGCGTCGTATCACTGAACACTGAAGCTTTCTTT	CASSVVSLNTEAFF
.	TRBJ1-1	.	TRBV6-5	TGTGCCAGCCGTCGGTTGAACACTGAAGCTTTCTTT	CASRRLNTEAFF
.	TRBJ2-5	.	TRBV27	TGTGCCAGCAGTTTGACAGGTTGGGAGACCCAGTACTTC	CASSLTGWETQYF
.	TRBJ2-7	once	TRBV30	TGTGCCTGGAGTGGAGGGACAACTCCCTACGAGCAGTACTTC	CAWSGGTTPYEQYF
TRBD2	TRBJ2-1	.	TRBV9	TGTGCCAGCAAAGCGGGAGAGGGATCCTACAATGAGCAGTTCTTC	CASKAGEGSYNEQFF
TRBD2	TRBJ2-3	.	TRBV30	TGTGCCTGGAGTGTACGACTAGCGGGGGATACGCAGTATTTT	CAWSVRLAGDTQYF
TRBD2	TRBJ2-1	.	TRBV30	TGTGCCTGGAATCAGGGACTAGCGGGAGGGGAAGAGCAGTTCTTC	CAWNQGLAGGEEQFF
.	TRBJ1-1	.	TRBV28	TGTGCCAGCAGTTTACTCAAGGGACCGGTCGAGGGGACTGAAGCTTTCTTT	CASSLLKGPVEGTEAFF
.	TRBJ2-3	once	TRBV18	TGTGCCAGCTCACCACGGGAGGCCGGCACAGATACGCAGTATTTT	CASSPREAGTDTQYF